This passage covers 17 T cell receptor beta chains from one sample sequenced in a study of blood T cell repertoires in COVID-19. Assay: immunoSEQ multiplex PCR; the TCRdb copy retains only in-frame clones and omits some. The table includes about 210,000 clones, more than 75% detected once. Sample: peripheral blood. The origin of the receptors is a woman between 65 and 79 years old with COVID-19, enrolled during active disease.

This clone was picked up one time. This chain connects TRBV5-1 to TRBJ2-1; 11 bases match TRBD2. CDR1 and CDR2 from the germline V gene are SGHRS and YFSETQ. The J segment lost 8 bases and the V segment lost 6 bases, leaving 10 bases of the junction unmatched. This CDR3 spans 15 amino acids. The CDR3 region has the DNA TGCGCCAGCACGTTACTAGCGGGAGCGGTCGATGAGCAGTTCTTC. This encodes CASTLLAGAVDEQFF.

The chain couples TRBV18 to TRBJ1-1; unclear D gene. V lost 10 bases and J lost 1, with 13 bases in between. The CDR3 runs to 13 residues. Germline V gene lookup returns CDR1 KGHSH and CDR2 LQKENI. The CDR3 loop reads CATAGSSNTEAFF. The CDR3 DNA sequence: TGTGCCACAGCGGGCTCCTCGAACACTGAAGCTTTCTTT.

The V and J genes are TRBV2 and TRBJ2-7; D is possibly TRBD2 (6 bases). Trimming pared 7 bases from V and 4 bases from J, leaving 17 bases between. The CDR3 runs 14 residues. Per germline, CDR1 SNHLY and CDR2 FYNNEI. CDR3 bases: TGTGCCAGCACCCCCTCGGGGACTGGGTACGAGCAGTACTTC. Translation gives CASTPSGTGYEQYF.

This chain connects TRBV14 to TRBJ1-6, with 8 positions matching TRBD1. CDR3 length: 16 amino acids. Trimming cost V 2 bases and J 7 bases; bases outside gene matches: 7. Germline CDR1 is SGHDN and CDR2 is FVKESK. CDR3: CASSQTGQGNNSPLHF. In DNA, the CDR3 is TGTGCCAGCAGCCAAACCGGACAGGGAAACAATTCACCCCTCCACTTT.

Here the CDR3 DNA reads TGCGCCAGCGCTGGTCACGGAGCTGGCTACACCTTC. Protein product: CASAGHGAGYTF. This chain connects TRBV10-1 to TRBJ1-2; no clear D gene. The ends were cut back, 8 bases at V and 7 bases at J, with 14 bases in the middle. The length of the CDR3 is 12 residues. Germline CDR1 is WNHNN and CDR2 is SYGVQD (reference sequence).

The genes are TRBV30 and TRBJ1-3; D not certain. The CDR3 runs to 13 residues. Germline V lookup: CDR1 GTSNPN, CDR2 SVGIG (reference sequence). V was pared by 4 bases and J by 0 bases, with 7 bases between. DNA of the CDR3: TGTGCCTGGAAATTGAGCTCTGGAAACACCATATATTTT. Translated: CAWKLSSGNTIYF.

This clone was recorded only once. This sequence joins TRBV12-3 or TRBV12-4 and TRBJ1-1; no firm D call. The CDR3 spans 13 residues. The V gene lost 6 bases and the J gene lost 0 bases, with 8 bases spanning the gap. DNA for the CDR3: TGTGCCAGCAGGAGGAATCTGAACACTGAAGCTTTCTTT. It translates to CASRRNLNTEAFF.

The chain carries TRBV28 and TRBJ2-5, with 11 bases fitting TRBD2. Germline-derived CDR1 and CDR2 are MDHEN and SYDVKM. With V trimmed by 6 bases and J by 1 base, 10 bases remained unmatched. The CDR3 has 17 residues. CDR3 nucleotides: TGTGCCAGCAGCGGGATAGCGGGAGGGCCCGTCCAAGAGACCCAGTACTTC. Protein product: CASSGIAGGPVQETQYF.

The J gene is TRBJ2-5, the V gene TRBV19; a possible D gene is TRBD1 (5 bases). CDR3 length: 13 amino acids. V shed 8 bases and J shed 2 bases, with 12 bases lying between them. Germline assignment: CDR1 LNHDA and CDR2 SQIVND (reference sequence). The CDR3 DNA reads as TGTGCCAGTCAGGCAGGGAAGCAAGAGACCCAGTACTTC. As protein: CASQAGKQETQYF.

The J gene is TRBJ2-1, the V gene TRBV11-2; no clear D gene. The germline V and J ends were trimmed by 1 base and 9 bases, with 4 bases remaining between them. CDR3 length: 11 amino acids. Germline CDR1 SGHAT, CDR2 FQNNGV. The CDR3 spells CASSLAVEQFF. CDR3 nucleotides: TGTGCCAGCAGCTTAGCGGTTGAGCAGTTCTTC.

The genes are TRBV25-1 and TRBJ1-2; no clear D. V was clipped by 4 bases and J by 2 bases, with 14 bases between them. The CDR3 is made up of 15 amino acids. The germline CDR1 and CDR2 sequences are MGHDK and SYGVNS. The CDR3: CASSGESASNYGYTF. DNA of the CDR3: TGTGCCAGCAGTGGGGAGTCGGCCTCCAACTATGGCTACACCTTC.

The rearrangement uses TRBV18 and TRBJ1-4; weak D call: TRBD1 (5 bases). The germline V and J ends were trimmed by 3 bases and 2 bases, with 16 bases remaining between them. Germline lookup yields CDR1 KGHSH and CDR2 LQKENI. The CDR3 totals 17 residues. The CDR3 DNA sequence: TGTGCCAGCTCACCGCGAGGGGCTGGGAGGACTAATGAAAAACTGTTTTTT. It is translated as CASSPRGAGRTNEKLFF. Filled out from reference TRBV18 and TRBJ1-4, the complete variable domain reads NAGVMQNPRHLVRRRGQEARLRCSPMKGHSHVYWYRQLPEEGLKFMVYLQKENIIDESGMPKERFSAEFPKEGPSILRIQQVVRGDSAAYFCASSPRGAGRTNEKLFFGSGTQLSVL.

The chain joins TRBV7-2 to TRBJ2-7; 13 bases map to TRBD2. CDR3 length: 16 residues. The germline gives CDR1 SGHTA, CDR2 FQGNSA. J gave up 7 bases and V 3 bases, and 9 bases lay outside the gene matches. This CDR3 is CASSFDLLAGGGEQYF. DNA for the CDR3: TGTGCCAGCAGCTTTGATCTACTAGCGGGAGGGGGTGAGCAGTACTTC. The whole variable domain, filled in from reference TRBV7-2 and TRBJ2-7, reads GAGVSQSPSNKVTEKGKDVELRCDPISGHTALYWYRQSLGQGLEFLIYFQGNSAPDKSGLPSDRFSAERTGGSVSTLTIQRTQQEDSAVYLCASSFDLLAGGGEQYFGPGTRLTVT.

This clone was recorded once. A junction end diverges from the germline sequence, so it may reflect a read error. The genes are TRBV10-3 and TRBJ1-2; TRBD1 might be the D (5 bases). The germline gives CDR1 ENHRY, CDR2 SYGVKD. This CDR3 contains 13 residues. For the CDR3, the DNA is TGTGCCATCAGTGCGGGACTCAACTTTGGCTACACCTTC. Its protein product is CAISAGLNFGYTF.

V and J are TRBV6-5 and TRBJ1-1; D possibly corresponds to TRBD1 (6 bases). The CDR3 is 15 amino acids. From germline, CDR1 is MNHEY and CDR2 SVGAGI. Trimming stripped 2 bases from V and 2 bases from J, with 12 bases between. CDR3 DNA sequence: TGTGCCAGCAGTTACGGCCTGGGACAAAACACTGAAGCTTTCTTT. The encoded protein is CASSYGLGQNTEAFF.

The chain uses TRBV7-2 and TRBJ2-1; 8 bases line up with TRBD2. V lost 5 bases, J lost 10 bases, and 16 bases stayed unmatched. Germline V gene sequence: CDR1 SGHTA, CDR2 FQGNSA. The CDR3 totals 16 residues. CDR3 loop: CASSPSSGQPQTEQFF. The CDR3 coding sequence is TGTGCCAGCAGCCCCTCTAGCGGGCAACCTCAAACGGAGCAGTTCTTC.

J is TRBJ1-3 and V is TRBV18, with a possible D match to TRBD1 (5 bases). Germline lookup yields CDR1 KGHSH and CDR2 LQKENI. V shed 3 bases and J shed 7 bases, with 19 bases lying between them. This CDR3 is built from 16 residues. The CDR3 here is CASSPPTPGVRNTIYF. In DNA, the CDR3 is TGTGCCAGCTCACCTCCTACTCCGGGGGTTAGGAACACCATATATTTT.